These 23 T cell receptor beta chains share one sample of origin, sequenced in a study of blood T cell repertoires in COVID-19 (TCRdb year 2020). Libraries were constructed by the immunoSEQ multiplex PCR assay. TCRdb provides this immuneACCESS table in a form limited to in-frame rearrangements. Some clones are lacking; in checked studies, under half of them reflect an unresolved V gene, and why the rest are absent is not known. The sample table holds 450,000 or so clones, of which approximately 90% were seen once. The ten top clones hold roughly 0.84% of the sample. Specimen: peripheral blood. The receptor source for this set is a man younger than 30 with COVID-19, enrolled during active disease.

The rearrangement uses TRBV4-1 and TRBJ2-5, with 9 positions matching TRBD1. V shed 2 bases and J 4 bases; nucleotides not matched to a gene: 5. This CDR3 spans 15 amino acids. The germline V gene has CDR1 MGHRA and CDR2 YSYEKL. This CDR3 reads CASSQPGQGRETQYF. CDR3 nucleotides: TGCGCCAGCAGCCAACCGGGACAGGGTAGAGAGACCCAGTACTTC.

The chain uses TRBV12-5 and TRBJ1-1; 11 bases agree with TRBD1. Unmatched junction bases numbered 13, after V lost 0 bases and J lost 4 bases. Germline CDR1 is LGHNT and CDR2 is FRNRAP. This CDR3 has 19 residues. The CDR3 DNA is TGTGCTAGTGGTTTGGTACTATTAGGGACAGGGGGTTTGGGCACTGAAGCTTTCTTT. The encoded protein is CASGLVLLGTGGLGTEAFF.

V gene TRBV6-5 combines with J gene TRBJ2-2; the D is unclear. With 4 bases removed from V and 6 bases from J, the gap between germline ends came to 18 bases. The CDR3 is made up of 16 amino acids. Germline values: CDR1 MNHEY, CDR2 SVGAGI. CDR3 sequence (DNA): TGTGCCAGCAGTTCTTTCTCGCATAGACAACCCGGGGAGCTGTTTTTT. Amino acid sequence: CASSSFSHRQPGELFF.

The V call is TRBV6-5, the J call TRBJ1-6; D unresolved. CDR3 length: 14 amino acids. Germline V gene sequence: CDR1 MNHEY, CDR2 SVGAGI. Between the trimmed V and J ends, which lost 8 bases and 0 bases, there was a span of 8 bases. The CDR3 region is CASGGSSYNSPLHF. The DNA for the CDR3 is TGTGCCAGCGGCGGGAGCTCCTATAATTCACCCCTCCACTTT.

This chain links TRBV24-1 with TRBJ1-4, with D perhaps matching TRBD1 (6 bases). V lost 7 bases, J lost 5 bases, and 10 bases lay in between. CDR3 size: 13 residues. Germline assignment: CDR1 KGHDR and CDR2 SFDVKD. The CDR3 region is CATRGAANEKLFF. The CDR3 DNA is TGTGCCACCAGGGGGGCGGCGAATGAAAAACTGTTTTTT.

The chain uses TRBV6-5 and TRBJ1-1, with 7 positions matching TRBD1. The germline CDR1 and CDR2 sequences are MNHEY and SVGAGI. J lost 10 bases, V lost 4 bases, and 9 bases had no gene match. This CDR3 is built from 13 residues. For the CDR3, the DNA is TGTGCCAGCAGTTTGGGACAGCGGAATATAGCTTTCTTT. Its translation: CASSLGQRNIAFF.

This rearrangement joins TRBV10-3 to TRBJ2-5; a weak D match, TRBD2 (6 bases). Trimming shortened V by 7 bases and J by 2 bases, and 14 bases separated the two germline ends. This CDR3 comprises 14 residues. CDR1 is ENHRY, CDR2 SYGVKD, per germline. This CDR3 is CAIKSGGTQETQYF. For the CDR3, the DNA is TGTGCCATCAAGTCCGGAGGGACTCAAGAGACCCAGTACTTC.

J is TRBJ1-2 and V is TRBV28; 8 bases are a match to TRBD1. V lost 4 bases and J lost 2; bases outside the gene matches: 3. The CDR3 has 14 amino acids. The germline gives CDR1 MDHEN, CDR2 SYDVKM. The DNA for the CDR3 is TGTGCCAGCAGTTCCCGACAGGGGAACTATGGCTACACCTTC. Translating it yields CASSSRQGNYGYTF.

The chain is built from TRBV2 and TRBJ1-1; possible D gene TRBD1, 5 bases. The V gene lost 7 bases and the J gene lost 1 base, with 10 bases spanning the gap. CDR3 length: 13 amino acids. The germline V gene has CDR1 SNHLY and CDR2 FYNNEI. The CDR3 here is CASTVDRNTEAFF. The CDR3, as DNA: TGTGCCAGCACTGTTGACAGGAACACTGAAGCTTTCTTT.

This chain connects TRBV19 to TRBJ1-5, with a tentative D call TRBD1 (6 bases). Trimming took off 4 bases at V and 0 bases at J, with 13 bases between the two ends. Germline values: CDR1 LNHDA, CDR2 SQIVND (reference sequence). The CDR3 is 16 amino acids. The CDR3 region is CASSTLGGYSNQPQHF. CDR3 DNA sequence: TGTGCCAGTAGTACTCTAGGGGGTTATAGCAATCAGCCCCAGCATTTT.

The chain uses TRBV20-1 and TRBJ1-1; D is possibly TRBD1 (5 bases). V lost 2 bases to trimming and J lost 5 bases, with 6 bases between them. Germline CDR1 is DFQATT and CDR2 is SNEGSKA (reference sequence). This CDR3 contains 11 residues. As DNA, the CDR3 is TGCAGTGCTAGAAGACAGACTGAAGCTTTCTTT. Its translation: CSARRQTEAFF.

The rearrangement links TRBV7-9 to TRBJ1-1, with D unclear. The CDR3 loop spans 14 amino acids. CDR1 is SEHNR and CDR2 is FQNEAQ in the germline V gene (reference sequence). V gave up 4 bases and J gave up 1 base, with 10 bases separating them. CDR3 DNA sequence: TGTGCCAGCAGCTGGCGAGGGAAGAACACTGAAGCTTTCTTT. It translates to CASSWRGKNTEAFF.

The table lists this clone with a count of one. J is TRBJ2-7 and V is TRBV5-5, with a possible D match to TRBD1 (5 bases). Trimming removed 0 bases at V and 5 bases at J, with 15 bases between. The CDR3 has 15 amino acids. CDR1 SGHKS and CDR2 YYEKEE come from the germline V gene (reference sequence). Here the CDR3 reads CASSLVGGVGHEQYF. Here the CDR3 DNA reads TGTGCCAGCAGCTTGGTCGGTGGGGTGGGGCACGAGCAGTACTTC.

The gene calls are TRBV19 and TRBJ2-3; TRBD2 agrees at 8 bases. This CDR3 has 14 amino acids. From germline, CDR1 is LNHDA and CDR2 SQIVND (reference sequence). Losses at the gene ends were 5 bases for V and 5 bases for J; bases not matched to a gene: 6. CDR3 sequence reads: CASSGTRREDTQYF. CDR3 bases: TGTGCCAGTAGTGGGACTAGGCGAGAAGATACGCAGTATTTT.

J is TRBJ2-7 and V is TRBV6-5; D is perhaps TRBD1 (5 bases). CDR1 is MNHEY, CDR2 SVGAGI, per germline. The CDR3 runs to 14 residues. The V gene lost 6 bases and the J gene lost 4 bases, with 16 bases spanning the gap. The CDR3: CASSFQGKGYEQYF. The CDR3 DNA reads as TGTGCCAGCAGCTTCCAGGGAAAAGGGTACGAGCAGTACTTC.

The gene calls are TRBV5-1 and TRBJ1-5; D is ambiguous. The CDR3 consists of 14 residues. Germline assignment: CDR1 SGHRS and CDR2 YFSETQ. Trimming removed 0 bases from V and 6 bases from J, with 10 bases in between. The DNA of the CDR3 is TGCGCCAGCAGCTTGGCCCCCGCAGGTCAGCCCCAGCATTTT. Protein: CASSLAPAGQPQHF.

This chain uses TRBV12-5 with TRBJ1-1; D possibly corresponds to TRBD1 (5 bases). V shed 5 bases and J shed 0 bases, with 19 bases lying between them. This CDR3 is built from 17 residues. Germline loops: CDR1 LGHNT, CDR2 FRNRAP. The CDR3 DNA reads TGTGCTAGTGGTAACGAGAGTATTAGGACAATGAACACTGAAGCTTTCTTT. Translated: CASGNESIRTMNTEAFF.

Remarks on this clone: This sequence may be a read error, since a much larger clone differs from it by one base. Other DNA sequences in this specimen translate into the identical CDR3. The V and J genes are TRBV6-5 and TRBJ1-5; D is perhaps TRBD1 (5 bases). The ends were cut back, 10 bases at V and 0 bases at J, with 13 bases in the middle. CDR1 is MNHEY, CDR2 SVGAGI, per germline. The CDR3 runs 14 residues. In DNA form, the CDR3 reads TGTGCCACCACGGGGGGATATAGCAATCAGCCCCAGCATTTT. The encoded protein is CATTGGYSNQPQHF.

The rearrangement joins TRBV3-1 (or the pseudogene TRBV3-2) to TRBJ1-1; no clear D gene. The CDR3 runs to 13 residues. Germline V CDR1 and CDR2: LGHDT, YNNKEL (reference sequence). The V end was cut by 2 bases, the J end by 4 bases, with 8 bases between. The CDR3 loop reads CASSQYGVTEAFF. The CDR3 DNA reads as TGTGCCAGCAGCCAATACGGGGTCACTGAAGCTTTCTTT.

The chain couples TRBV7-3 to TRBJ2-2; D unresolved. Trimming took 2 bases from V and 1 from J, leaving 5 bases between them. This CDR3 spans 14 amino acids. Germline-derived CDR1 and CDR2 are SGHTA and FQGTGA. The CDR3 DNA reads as TGTGCCAGCAGCTTAGGGCGGAACACCGGGGAGCTGTTTTTT. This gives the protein CASSLGRNTGELFF.

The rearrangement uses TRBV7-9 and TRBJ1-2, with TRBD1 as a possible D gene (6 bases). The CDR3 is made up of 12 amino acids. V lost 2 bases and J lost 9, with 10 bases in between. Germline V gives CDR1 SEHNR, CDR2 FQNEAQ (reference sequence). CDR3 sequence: CASSLYRERYTF. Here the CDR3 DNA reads TGTGCCAGCAGCTTATACAGGGAGCGCTACACCTTC. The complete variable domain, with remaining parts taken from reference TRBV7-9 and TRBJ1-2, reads DTGVSQNPRHKITKRGQNVTFRCDPISEHNRLYWYRQTLGQGPEFLTYFQNEAQLEKSRLLSDRFSAERPKGSFSTLEIQRTEQGDSAMYLCASSLYRERYTFGSGTRLTVV.

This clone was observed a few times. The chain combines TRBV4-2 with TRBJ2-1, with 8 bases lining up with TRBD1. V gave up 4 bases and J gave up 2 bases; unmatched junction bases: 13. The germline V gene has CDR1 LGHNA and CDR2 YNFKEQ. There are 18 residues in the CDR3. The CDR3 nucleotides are TGTGCCAGCAGCCCGAGGACAGGGATGGGTTTTGCCTACAATGAGCAGTTCTTC. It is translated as CASSPRTGMGFAYNEQFF.

CDR3 loop: CASRAGGNQPQHF. The CDR3 nucleotides are TGTGCCAGCAGGGCAGGGGGCAATCAGCCCCAGCATTTT. The rearrangement uses TRBV2 and TRBJ1-5, with D maybe TRBD1 (6 bases). The V and J ends lost 6 bases and 2 bases respectively, with 8 bases between them. The CDR3 consists of 13 residues. The germline gives CDR1 SNHLY, CDR2 FYNNEI.